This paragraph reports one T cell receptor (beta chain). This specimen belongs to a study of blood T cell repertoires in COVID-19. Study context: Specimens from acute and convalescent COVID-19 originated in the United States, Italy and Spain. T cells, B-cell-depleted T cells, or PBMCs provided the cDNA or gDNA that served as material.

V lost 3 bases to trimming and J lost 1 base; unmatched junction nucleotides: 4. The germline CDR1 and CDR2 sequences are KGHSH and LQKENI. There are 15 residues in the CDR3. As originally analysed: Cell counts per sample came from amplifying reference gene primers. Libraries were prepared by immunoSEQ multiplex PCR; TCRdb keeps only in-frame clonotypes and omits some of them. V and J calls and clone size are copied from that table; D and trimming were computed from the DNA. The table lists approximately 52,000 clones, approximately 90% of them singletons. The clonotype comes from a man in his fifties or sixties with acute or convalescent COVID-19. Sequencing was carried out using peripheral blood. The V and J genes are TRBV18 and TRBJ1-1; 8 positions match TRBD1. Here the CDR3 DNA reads TGTGCCAGCTCACCCGGACAGGGAGGGAACACTGAAGCTTTCTTT. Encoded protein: CASSPGQGGNTEAFF. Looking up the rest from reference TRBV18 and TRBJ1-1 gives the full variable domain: NAGVMQNPRHLVRRRGQEARLRCSPMKGHSHVYWYRQLPEEGLKFMVYLQKENIIDESGMPKERFSAEFPKEGPSILRIQQVVRGDSAAYFCASSPGQGGNTEAFFGQGTRLTVV.